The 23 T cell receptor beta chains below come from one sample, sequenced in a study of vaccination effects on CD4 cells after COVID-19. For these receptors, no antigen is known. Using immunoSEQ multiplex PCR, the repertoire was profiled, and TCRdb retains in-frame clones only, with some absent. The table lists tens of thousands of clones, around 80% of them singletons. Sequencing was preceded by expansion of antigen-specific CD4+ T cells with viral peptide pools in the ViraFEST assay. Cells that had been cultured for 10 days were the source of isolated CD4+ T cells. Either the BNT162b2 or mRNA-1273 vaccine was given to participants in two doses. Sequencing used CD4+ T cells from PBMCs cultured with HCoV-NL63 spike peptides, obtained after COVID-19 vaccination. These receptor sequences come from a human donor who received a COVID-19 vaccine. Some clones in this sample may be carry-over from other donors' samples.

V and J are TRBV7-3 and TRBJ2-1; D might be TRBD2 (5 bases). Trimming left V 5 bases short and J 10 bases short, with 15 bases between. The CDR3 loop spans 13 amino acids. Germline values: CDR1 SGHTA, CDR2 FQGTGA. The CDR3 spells CASSTRVEGEQFF. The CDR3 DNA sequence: TGTGCCAGCAGCACTAGAGTGGAAGGAGAGCAGTTCTTC.

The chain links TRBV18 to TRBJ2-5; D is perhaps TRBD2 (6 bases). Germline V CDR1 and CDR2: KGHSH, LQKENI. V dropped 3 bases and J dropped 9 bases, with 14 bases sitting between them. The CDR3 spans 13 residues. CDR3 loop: CASSPDFGRPQYF. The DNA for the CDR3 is TGTGCCAGCTCACCCGACTTTGGGAGGCCCCAGTACTTC.

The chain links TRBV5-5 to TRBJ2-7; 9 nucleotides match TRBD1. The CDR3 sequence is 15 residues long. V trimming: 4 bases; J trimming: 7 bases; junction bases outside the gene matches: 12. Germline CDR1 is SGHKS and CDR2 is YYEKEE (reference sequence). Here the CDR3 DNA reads TGTGCCAGCAGCAGAGCCACCGGGACAGGGAGTGAGCAGTACGTC. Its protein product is CASSRATGTGSEQYV.

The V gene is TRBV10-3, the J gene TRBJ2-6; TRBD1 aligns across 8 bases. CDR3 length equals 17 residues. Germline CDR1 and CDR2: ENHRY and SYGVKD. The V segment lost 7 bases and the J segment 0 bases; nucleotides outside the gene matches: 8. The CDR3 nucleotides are TGTGCCATCACCAGGGACAGGACGAGCTCTGGGGCCAACGTCCTGACTTTC. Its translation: CAITRDRTSSGANVLTF.

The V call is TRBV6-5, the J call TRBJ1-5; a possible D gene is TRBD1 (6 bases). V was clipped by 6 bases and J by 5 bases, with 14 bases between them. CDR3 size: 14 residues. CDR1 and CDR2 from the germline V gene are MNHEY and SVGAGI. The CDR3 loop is CASRTGGDDQPQHF. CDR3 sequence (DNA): TGTGCCAGCAGGACGGGGGGCGACGATCAGCCCCAGCATTTT.

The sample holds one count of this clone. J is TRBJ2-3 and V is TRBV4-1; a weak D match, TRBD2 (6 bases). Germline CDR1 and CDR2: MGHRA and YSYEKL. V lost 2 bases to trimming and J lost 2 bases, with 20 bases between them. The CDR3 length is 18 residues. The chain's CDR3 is CASSQYAPRAGPTDTQYF. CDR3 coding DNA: TGCGCCAGCAGCCAATACGCGCCCCGAGCGGGCCCCACAGATACGCAGTATTTT.

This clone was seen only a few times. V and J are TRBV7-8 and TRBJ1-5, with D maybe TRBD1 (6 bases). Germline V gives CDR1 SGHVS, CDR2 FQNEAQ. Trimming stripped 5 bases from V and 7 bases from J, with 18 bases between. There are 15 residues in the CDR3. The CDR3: CASSVGQRGEQPQHF. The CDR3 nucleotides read TGTGCCAGCAGCGTAGGACAGAGGGGAGAGCAGCCCCAGCATTTT.

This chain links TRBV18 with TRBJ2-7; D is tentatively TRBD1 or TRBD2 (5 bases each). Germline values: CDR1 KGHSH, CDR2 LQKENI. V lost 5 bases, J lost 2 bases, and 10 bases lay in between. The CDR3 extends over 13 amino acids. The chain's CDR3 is CASSMTGPYEQYF. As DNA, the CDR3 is TGTGCCAGCTCAATGACGGGACCCTACGAGCAGTACTTC.

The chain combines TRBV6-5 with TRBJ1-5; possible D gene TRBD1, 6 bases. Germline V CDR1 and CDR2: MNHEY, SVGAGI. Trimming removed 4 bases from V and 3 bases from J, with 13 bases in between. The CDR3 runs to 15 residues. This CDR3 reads CASSFGRGPNQPQHF. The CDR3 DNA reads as TGTGCCAGCAGTTTTGGCAGGGGCCCCAATCAGCCCCAGCATTTT.

The CDR3 reads CASSWRNEQFF. Here the CDR3 DNA reads TGTGCCAGCAGTTGGAGAAATGAGCAGTTCTTC. The chain is built from TRBV6-2 or TRBV6-3 and TRBJ2-1; unclear D gene. V was pared by 4 bases and J by 7 bases, with 5 bases between. Germline values: CDR1 MNHEY, CDR2 SVGEGT. CDR3 length: 11 amino acids.

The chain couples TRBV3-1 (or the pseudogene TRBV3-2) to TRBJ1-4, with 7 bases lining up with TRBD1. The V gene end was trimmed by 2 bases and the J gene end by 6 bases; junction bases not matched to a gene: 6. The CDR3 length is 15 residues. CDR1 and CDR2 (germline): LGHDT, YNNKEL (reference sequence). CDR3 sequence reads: CASSQTRDSHEKLFF. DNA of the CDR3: TGTGCCAGCAGCCAAACCCGGGACAGTCATGAAAAACTGTTTTTT.

The CDR3 bases are TGTGCCACCAGCGGGATGACGGAGACCCAGTACTTC. Its protein is CATSGMTETQYF. The rearrangement links TRBV15 to TRBJ2-5, with unresolved D. V lost 5 bases, J lost 5 bases, and 9 bases lay in between. CDR3 size: 12 residues. CDR1 is LNHNV, CDR2 YYDKDF, per germline (reference sequence).

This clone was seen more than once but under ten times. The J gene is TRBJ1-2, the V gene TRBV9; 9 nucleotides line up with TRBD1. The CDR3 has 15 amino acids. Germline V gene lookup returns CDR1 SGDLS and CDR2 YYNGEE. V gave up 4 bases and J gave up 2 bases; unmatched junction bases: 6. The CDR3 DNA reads TGTGCCAGCAGCCCAGGACAGGGGACCAACTATGGCTACACCTTC. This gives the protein CASSPGQGTNYGYTF. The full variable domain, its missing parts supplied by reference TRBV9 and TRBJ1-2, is DSGVTQTPKHLITATGQRVTLRCSPRSGDLSVYWYQQSLDQGLQFLIQYYNGEERAKGNILERFSAQQFPDLHSELNLSSLELGDSALYFCASSPGQGTNYGYTFGSGTRLTVV.

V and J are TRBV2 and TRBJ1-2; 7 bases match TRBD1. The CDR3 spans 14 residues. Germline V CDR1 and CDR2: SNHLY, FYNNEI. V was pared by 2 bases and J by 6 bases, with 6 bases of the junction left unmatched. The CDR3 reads CASSETGADNGYTF. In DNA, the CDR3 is TGTGCCAGCAGTGAAACAGGGGCGGACAATGGCTACACCTTC.

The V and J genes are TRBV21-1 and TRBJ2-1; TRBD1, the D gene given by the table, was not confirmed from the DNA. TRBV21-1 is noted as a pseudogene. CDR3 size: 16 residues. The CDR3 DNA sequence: TGTGCCAGCAGCGACCCCGGGACAAACTCCTACAATGAGCAGTTCTTC. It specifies CASSDPGTNSYNEQFF.

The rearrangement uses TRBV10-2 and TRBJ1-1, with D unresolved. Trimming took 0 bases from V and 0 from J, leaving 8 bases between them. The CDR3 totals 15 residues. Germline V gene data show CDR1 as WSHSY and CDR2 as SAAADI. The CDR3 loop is CASSESSRMNTEAFF. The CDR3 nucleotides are TGCGCCAGCAGTGAGTCCAGCCGGATGAACACTGAAGCTTTCTTT.

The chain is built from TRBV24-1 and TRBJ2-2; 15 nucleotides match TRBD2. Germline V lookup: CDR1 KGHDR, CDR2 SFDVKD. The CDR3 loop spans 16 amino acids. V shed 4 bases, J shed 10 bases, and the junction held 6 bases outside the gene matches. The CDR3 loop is CATSERTSGGAKELFF. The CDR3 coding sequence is TGTGCCACCAGTGAACGGACTAGCGGGGGGGCCAAGGAGCTGTTTTTT.

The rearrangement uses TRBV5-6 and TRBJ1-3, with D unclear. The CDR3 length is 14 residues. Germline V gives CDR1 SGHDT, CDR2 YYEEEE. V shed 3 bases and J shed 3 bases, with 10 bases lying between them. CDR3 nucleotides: TGTGCCAGCAGCTCCAGGCAGGTTGGAAACACCATATATTTT. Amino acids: CASSSRQVGNTIYF. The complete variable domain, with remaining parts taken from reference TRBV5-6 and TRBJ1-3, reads DAGVTQSPTHLIKTRGQQVTLRCSPKSGHDTVSWYQQALGQGPQFIFQYYEEEERQRGNFPDRFSGHQFPNYSSELNVNALLLGDSALYLCASSSRQVGNTIYFGEGSWLTVV.

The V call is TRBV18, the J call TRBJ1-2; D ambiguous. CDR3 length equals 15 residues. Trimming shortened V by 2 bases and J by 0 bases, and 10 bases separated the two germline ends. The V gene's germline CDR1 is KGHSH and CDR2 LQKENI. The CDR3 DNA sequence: TGTGCCAGCTCACCAGGAGGCGACCCTAACTATGGCTACACCTTC. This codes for CASSPGGDPNYGYTF.

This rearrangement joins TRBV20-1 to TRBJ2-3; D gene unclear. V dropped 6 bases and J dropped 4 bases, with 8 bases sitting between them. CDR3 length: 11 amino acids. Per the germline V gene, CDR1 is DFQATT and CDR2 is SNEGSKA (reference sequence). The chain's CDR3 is CSASWADTQYF. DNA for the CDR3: TGCAGTGCCTCCTGGGCAGATACGCAGTATTTT.

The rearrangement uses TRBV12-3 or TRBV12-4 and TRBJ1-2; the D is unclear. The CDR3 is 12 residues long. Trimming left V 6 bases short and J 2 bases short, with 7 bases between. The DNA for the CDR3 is TGTGCCAGCAGCTCAAGGAACTATGGCTACACCTTC. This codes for CASSSRNYGYTF.

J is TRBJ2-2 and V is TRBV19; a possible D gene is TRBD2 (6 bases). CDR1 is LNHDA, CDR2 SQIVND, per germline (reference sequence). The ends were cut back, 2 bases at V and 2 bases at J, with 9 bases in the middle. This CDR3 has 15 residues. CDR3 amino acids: CASSITSSNTGELFF. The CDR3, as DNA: TGTGCCAGTAGTATAACTAGCTCCAACACCGGGGAGCTGTTTTTT.

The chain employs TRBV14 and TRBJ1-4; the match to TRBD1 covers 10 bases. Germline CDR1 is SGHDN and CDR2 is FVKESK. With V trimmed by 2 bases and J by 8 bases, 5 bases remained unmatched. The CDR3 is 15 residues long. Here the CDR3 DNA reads TGTGCCAGCAGCCAACAGACAGGGGGCTCGGAAAAACTGTTTTTT. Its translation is CASSQQTGGSEKLFF.